This paragraph covers one T cell receptor (beta chain) sequence. Its antigen remains unidentified. Every sample had a minimum of 6 million PBMCs isolated. The V segment lost 11 bases and the J segment 3 bases; nucleotides outside the gene matches: 5. CDR1 ENHRY and CDR2 SYGVKD come from the germline V gene. The CDR3 covers 12 residues. The data were obtained in a study of blood T cells in healthy people across ages. Findings and limits, study-wide: Donor CMV infection status was unknown, possibly confounding age-related changes in expanded clonotypes.

For the second PCR, which ran for about 7 to 11 cycles, a sample-barcoded 5' primer and a J-beta primer mix were used. One entry per CDR3 protein results from TCRdb running MiXCR on the 5' RACE reads. The data show roughly 700,000 distinct CDR3 sequences, about half seen once. This TCR was sampled from a woman in her fifties or sixties in good health. V and J are TRBV10-3 and TRBJ2-7; 9 nucleotides agree with TRBD1. The sequencing input was blood. The CDR3 protein is CAAGTGNYEQYF. CDR3 nucleotide sequence: TGTGCCGCCGGGACAGGGAACTACGAGCAGTACTTC.